The rows below give T cell receptor beta chains drawn from one sample of a study of cytomegalovirus exposure and HLA in healthy donors. Profiling relied on immunoSEQ multiplex PCR, and the TCRdb table lists in-frame clones only, not all of them. The data show about 130,000 clones, with around nine tenths seen just once and more than 1.5% held by the top ten. Material for sequencing was PBMCs. Receptor source: a woman aged 18 to 35 in good health and CMV-seronegative. CDR3s include the opening cysteine and the closing phenylalanine or tryptophan. D genes are given only for firm matches. Expanded clones get a size class; other rows say once, few or many, or leave the size out.

J: TRBJ1-5; D: NA; V: TRBV28; size: few; length: 16; DNA: TGTGCCAGTGACGGGTCGAGGAGCTATAGCAATCAGCCCCAGCATTTT; CDR3: CASDGSRSYSNQPQHF
J: TRBJ2-6; D: TRBD1; V: TRBV11-3; size: NA; length: 16; DNA: TGTGCCTCTAAAACAGGGGGAGACTCTGGGGCCAACGTCCTGACTTTC; CDR3: CASKTGGDSGANVLTF
J: TRBJ2-3; D: NA; V: TRBV14; size: NA; length: 16; DNA: TGTGCCAGCAGCCCGACGCGCGGAGGCGGCACAGATACGCAGTATTTT; CDR3: CASSPTRGGGTDTQYF
J: TRBJ2-5; D: NA; V: TRBV10-2; size: NA; length: 13; DNA: TGCGCCAGCAGTGAGTCCCAACTAGTAACCCAGTACTTC; CDR3: CASSESQLVTQYF
J: TRBJ1-2; D: TRBD1; V: TRBV29-1; size: NA; length: 13; DNA: TGCAGCGTCGCGGACAGGCGGTACTATGGCTACACCTTC; CDR3: CSVADRRYYGYTF
J: TRBJ2-7; D: NA; V: TRBV15; size: NA; length: 13; DNA: TGTGCCACCAGCAGGGCACAGGGTTACGAGCAGTACTTC; CDR3: CATSRAQGYEQYF
J: TRBJ1-5; D: NA; V: TRBV25-1; size: NA; length: 16; DNA: TGTGCCAGCAGGACGCTTCATCTACAGGGTGATCAGCCCCAGCATTTT; CDR3: CASRTLHLQGDQPQHF
J: TRBJ2-3; D: TRBD2; V: TRBV28; size: NA; length: 14; DNA: TGTGCCAGCAGTACCGGGGGGTTAGGAGATACGCAGTATTTT; CDR3: CASSTGGLGDTQYF
J: TRBJ2-7; D: NA; V: TRBV10-3; size: NA; length: 16; DNA: TGTGCCATCACCGAAAAGGGGGGAGGGCCAATCTACGAGCAGTACTTC; CDR3: CAITEKGGGPIYEQYF
J: TRBJ2-5; D: TRBD2; V: TRBV6-7; size: NA; length: 20; DNA: TGTGCCAGCAGTCTCTCGAAAGGACTAGCGGGAGGGTTTATCCAAGAGACCCAGTACTTC; CDR3: CASSLSKGLAGGFIQETQYF
J: TRBJ2-1; D: NA; V: TRBV29-1; size: NA; length: 19; DNA: TGCAGCGTTGGGCTGACTCGCGGGGCCGAGATTAGCTCCTACAATGAGCAGTTCTTC; CDR3: CSVGLTRGAEISSYNEQFF
J: TRBJ1-5; D: TRBD1; V: TRBV6-1; size: NA; length: 16; DNA: TGTGCCAGCAGTGCCAGGGGGCAGGGACGCAATCAGCCCCAGCATTTT; CDR3: CASSARGQGRNQPQHF
J: TRBJ1-2; D: TRBD1; V: TRBV19; size: once; length: 15; DNA: TGTGCCAGTACCGACAGGGGCACGGGTAACTATGGCTACACCTTC; CDR3: CASTDRGTGNYGYTF
J: TRBJ1-6; D: TRBD1; V: TRBV6-5; size: NA; length: 14; DNA: TGTGCCAGCAGTTACTCAGGGGGCAATTCACCCCTCCACTTT; CDR3: CASSYSGGNSPLHF
J: TRBJ1-1; D: NA; V: TRBV4-1; size: NA; length: 15; DNA: TGCGCCAGCAGCCAAGCCCTCCCGACAGCCACTGAAGCTTTCTTT; CDR3: CASSQALPTATEAFF
J: TRBJ2-5; D: TRBD2; V: TRBV7-2; size: once; length: 16; DNA: TGTGCCAGCAGCTTGACCGGGACTACCGGCCGTAAGACCCAGTACTTC; CDR3: CASSLTGTTGRKTQYF
J: TRBJ2-3; D: TRBD1; V: TRBV5-1; size: NA; length: 15; DNA: TGCGCCAGCAGCACCCGGGACAGGGTAACAGATACGCAGTATTTT; CDR3: CASSTRDRVTDTQYF
J: TRBJ2-6; D: TRBD1; V: TRBV25-1; size: NA; length: 16; DNA: TGTGCCAGCACTCCGGGACAGCGCTCTGGGGCCAACGTCCTGACTTTC; CDR3: CASTPGQRSGANVLTF
J: TRBJ1-2; D: NA; V: TRBV7-3; size: NA; length: 16; DNA: TGTGCCAGCAGCACATACTCACAGGTTTGGCGCTATGGCTACACCTTC; CDR3: CASSTYSQVWRYGYTF
J: TRBJ2-7; D: TRBD2; V: TRBV5-1; size: NA; length: 17; DNA: TGCGCCAGCAGCCGATCCGGGACTAGCGGGGGGGGCCACGAGCAGTACTTC; CDR3: CASSRSGTSGGGHEQYF
J: TRBJ2-1; D: TRBD1; V: TRBV28; size: NA; length: 16; DNA: TGTGCCAGCAGTTTATGGGGGGGACAGGGTAAGAATGAGCAGTTCTTC; CDR3: CASSLWGGQGKNEQFF
J: TRBJ2-3; D: NA; V: TRBV19; size: NA; length: 14; DNA: TGTGCCAGTAGTCCGAAAACTAGCACAGATACGCAGTATTTT; CDR3: CASSPKTSTDTQYF
J: TRBJ2-1; D: TRBD2; V: TRBV5-8; size: NA; length: 17; DNA: TGTGCCAGCAGCGAAGGGACTAGCGGGAGGACTCGGGATGAGCAGTTCTTC; CDR3: CASSEGTSGRTRDEQFF
J: TRBJ1-1; D: NA; V: TRBV27; size: NA; length: 16; DNA: TGTGCCAGCAGTTTTAGCCGTCCCACCTGGGACACTGAAGCTTTCTTT; CDR3: CASSFSRPTWDTEAFF
J: TRBJ2-5; D: TRBD2; V: TRBV6-5; size: NA; length: 16; DNA: TGTGCCAGCAGTTCCTGGACTAGCGGCCTCCAAGAGACCCAGTACTTC; CDR3: CASSSWTSGLQETQYF
J: TRBJ1-3; D: NA; V: TRBV30; size: NA; length: 15; DNA: TGTGCCTGGAGTGCTCGCGGGACGTCTGGAAACACCATATATTTT; CDR3: CAWSARGTSGNTIYF
J: TRBJ2-3; D: TRBD2; V: TRBV11-3; size: NA; length: 14; DNA: TGTGCCAGCAGCTCTAGCGGGGGGCGGGATACGCAGTATTTT; CDR3: CASSSSGGRDTQYF
J: TRBJ1-1; D: TRBD1; V: TRBV5-1; size: once; length: 14; DNA: TGCGCCAGCAGCTCGACAGGGGCCGGCACTGAAGCTTTCTTT; CDR3: CASSSTGAGTEAFF
J: TRBJ1-1; D: NA; V: TRBV6-6; size: NA; length: 13; DNA: TGTGCCAGCAGTTACTCAGGGGCCACTGAAGCTTTCTTT; CDR3: CASSYSGATEAFF
J: TRBJ2-7; D: TRBD1; V: TRBV28; size: once; length: 14; DNA: TGTGCCAGCAGTTTGACAGGGGATAGCTACGAGCAGTACTTC; CDR3: CASSLTGDSYEQYF
J: TRBJ1-1; D: NA; V: TRBV9; size: NA; length: 15; DNA: TGTGCCAGCAGCGTAGCGGAGGGGAGGAACACTGAAGCTTTCTTT; CDR3: CASSVAEGRNTEAFF
J: TRBJ2-5; D: TRBD2; V: TRBV10-2; size: NA; length: 15; DNA: TGCGCCAGCAGTGAGACTAGCGGGTACCAAGAGACCCAGTACTTC; CDR3: CASSETSGYQETQYF
J: TRBJ1-4; D: TRBD1; V: TRBV6-6; size: once; length: 14; DNA: TGTGCCAGCAGTTACGGGACAGGGGGCGAAAAACTGTTTTTT; CDR3: CASSYGTGGEKLFF
J: TRBJ1-5; D: NA; V: TRBV5-1; size: once; length: 14; DNA: TGCGCCAGCAGCTCACGGGGGGGCGGTCAGCCCCAGCATTTT; CDR3: CASSSRGGGQPQHF
J: TRBJ2-5; D: TRBD1; V: TRBV7-9; size: few; length: 12; DNA: TGTGCCAGCAGCTTACCAACAGGGGGCGAGCACTTC; CDR3: CASSLPTGGEHF
J: TRBJ2-7; D: NA; V: TRBV6-1; size: NA; length: 14; DNA: TGTGCCAGCAGCCCGGGACTTACATATTCCGAGCAGTACTTC; CDR3: CASSPGLTYSEQYF
J: TRBJ1-2; D: TRBD1; V: TRBV4-1; size: NA; length: 15; DNA: TGCGCCAGCAGCCAGGGGACAGGGACGATTCATGGCTACACCTTC; CDR3: CASSQGTGTIHGYTF
J: TRBJ2-7; D: TRBD2; V: TRBV9; size: once; length: 15; DNA: TGTGCCAGCAGCGTAGGGCTAGCGGGAGGGTACGAGCAGTACTTC; CDR3: CASSVGLAGGYEQYF
J: TRBJ2-7; D: NA; V: TRBV12-2; size: NA; length: 14; DNA: TGTGCAAGTCGCCTGACTAGCCGAACCTACGAGCAGTACTTC; CDR3: CASRLTSRTYEQYF
J: TRBJ2-7; D: NA; V: TRBV6-6; size: few; length: 14; DNA: TGTGCCAGCAAGTCGGCAGGTTACTCCTACGAGCAGTACTTC; CDR3: CASKSAGYSYEQYF
J: TRBJ2-7; D: NA; V: TRBV2; size: NA; length: 15; DNA: TGTGCCAGCAGTGAAGGCCAGGGTTCAAACTACGAGCAGTACTTC; CDR3: CASSEGQGSNYEQYF
J: TRBJ2-7; D: TRBD1; V: TRBV19; size: NA; length: 14; DNA: TGTGCCAGTAGTAAGGACAGGAGACCCTACGAGCAGTACTTC; CDR3: CASSKDRRPYEQYF
J: TRBJ2-3; D: NA; V: TRBV7-9; size: NA; length: 14; DNA: TGTGCCAGCAGCTCGACGGTCTCAGGGGTTCCGCAGTATTTT; CDR3: CASSSTVSGVPQYF
J: TRBJ2-7; D: TRBD2; V: TRBV29-1; size: NA; length: 12; DNA: TGCAGCGTTGAATCGGGGGGGGCCGAGCAGTACTTC; CDR3: CSVESGGAEQYF
J: TRBJ1-1; D: TRBD1; V: TRBV27; size: NA; length: 16; DNA: TGTGCCAGCAGTTCACCAAGACAGGGGTTGTACACTGAAGCTTTCTTT; CDR3: CASSSPRQGLYTEAFF
J: TRBJ1-5; D: NA; V: TRBV28; size: NA; length: 16; DNA: TGTGCCAGCAGTTTAGGTCTCAGAAATAGCAATCAGCCCCAGCATTTT; CDR3: CASSLGLRNSNQPQHF
J: TRBJ1-1; D: NA; V: TRBV9; size: once; length: 13; DNA: TGTGCCAGCAGCGAGACAGGGAACACTGAAGCTTTCTTT; CDR3: CASSETGNTEAFF
J: TRBJ2-1; D: TRBD2; V: TRBV6-5; size: NA; length: 15; DNA: TGTGCCAGCAGTTACTCAGCGGGAGTATCGAATGAGCAGTTCTTC; CDR3: CASSYSAGVSNEQFF
J: TRBJ1-5; D: TRBD1; V: TRBV18; size: NA; length: 14; DNA: TGTGCCAGCACGCGGACAGGGAGCAATCAGCCCCAGCATTTT; CDR3: CASTRTGSNQPQHF
J: TRBJ2-7; D: TRBD1; V: TRBV19; size: NA; length: 13; DNA: TGTGCCAGTAGTATTGACAGGGGGTACGAGCAGTACTTC; CDR3: CASSIDRGYEQYF
J: TRBJ2-3; D: NA; V: TRBV19; size: NA; length: 14; DNA: TGTGCCAGTATGAGAAGGACTAGCACAGATACGCAGTATTTT; CDR3: CASMRRTSTDTQYF
J: TRBJ2-7; D: NA; V: TRBV11-2; size: NA; length: 17; DNA: TGTGCCAGCAGCATCCTACCGGGACTCAAAAACTCCTACGAGCAGTACTTC; CDR3: CASSILPGLKNSYEQYF
J: TRBJ1-2; D: NA; V: TRBV29-1; size: NA; length: 12; DNA: TGCAGCGCCGCAGGAGGGGTGAAGGGCTACACCTTC; CDR3: CSAAGGVKGYTF
J: TRBJ1-1; D: NA; V: TRBV6-1; size: NA; length: 13; DNA: TGTGCCAGCAGTGTGGACGGGAGGGGTGAAGCTTTCTTT; CDR3: CASSVDGRGEAFF
J: TRBJ2-1; D: NA; V: TRBV7-6; size: NA; length: 12; DNA: TGTGCCAGCAGCCTAATGAACAATGAGCAGTTCTTC; CDR3: CASSLMNNEQFF
J: TRBJ2-7; D: TRBD2; V: TRBV28; size: NA; length: 15; DNA: TGTGCCAGCAGTTTAGGTACTAGCGGGAGATACGAGCAGTACTTC; CDR3: CASSLGTSGRYEQYF